The source of this TCR beta chain is a study of regulatory T cells in long-lasting Graves disease. Time point described: newly diagnosed GD, antithyroid drugs for less than 3 months. With RNA extracted from PBMCs as input, the TCR library was made. Staff drew around 8.6 milliliters of peripheral blood into EDTA tubes. Germline CDR1 MDHEN, CDR2 SYDVKM. The CDR3 loop spans 16 amino acids. Trimming took off 2 bases at V and 3 bases at J, with 11 bases between the two ends. Construction of TCR beta libraries relied on iRepertoire HTBI primers and on Arm-PCR targeting CDR3 regions. TCRdb called the multiplex PCR reads again in MiXCR, with one record for every CDR3 protein. This sample has hundreds of thousands of distinct CDR3 sequences, with about 15% found just once. This clonotype was observed a handful of times. These data are also associated with another study on T cells in Graves' hyperthyroidism and ophthalmopathy. That source notes: The patients, who ranged from 18 to 65 in age, presented with newly diagnosed hyperthyroidism lasting under 2 months. The study based diagnoses on clinical symptoms, serum thyroxine and TRAb, thyroid ultrasound and orbital computed tomography. Most thyroid clonotypes expanded above 0.001 appeared in blood too.

This chain uses TRBV28 with TRBJ2-6; D possibly uses TRBD1 or TRBD2 (6 bases each). The sequencing here drew on peripheral blood mononuclear cells (PBMCs), taken at new diagnosis, from a patient treated with antithyroid drugs. The receptor comes from a woman aged 40 to 50 with Graves disease. CDR3 nucleotide sequence: TGTGCCAGCAGTTTAAGGGGGGCGCATGGGGCCAACGTCCTGACTTTC. Translation: CASSLRGAHGANVLTF.